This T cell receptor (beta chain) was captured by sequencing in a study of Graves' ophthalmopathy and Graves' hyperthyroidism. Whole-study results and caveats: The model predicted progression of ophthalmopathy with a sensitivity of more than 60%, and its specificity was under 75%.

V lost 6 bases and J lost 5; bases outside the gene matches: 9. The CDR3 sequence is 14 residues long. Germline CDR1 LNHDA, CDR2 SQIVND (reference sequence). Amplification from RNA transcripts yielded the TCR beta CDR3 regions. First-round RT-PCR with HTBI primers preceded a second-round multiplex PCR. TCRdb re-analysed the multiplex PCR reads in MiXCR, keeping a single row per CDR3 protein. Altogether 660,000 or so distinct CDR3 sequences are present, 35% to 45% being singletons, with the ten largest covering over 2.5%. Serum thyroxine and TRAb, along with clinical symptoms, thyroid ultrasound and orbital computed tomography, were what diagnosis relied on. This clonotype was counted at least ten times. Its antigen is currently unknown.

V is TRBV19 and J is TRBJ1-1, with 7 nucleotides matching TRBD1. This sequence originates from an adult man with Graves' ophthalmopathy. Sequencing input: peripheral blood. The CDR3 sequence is CASSMDRLGTEAFF. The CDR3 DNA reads TGTGCCAGTAGCATGGACAGGCTAGGGACTGAAGCTTTCTTT.